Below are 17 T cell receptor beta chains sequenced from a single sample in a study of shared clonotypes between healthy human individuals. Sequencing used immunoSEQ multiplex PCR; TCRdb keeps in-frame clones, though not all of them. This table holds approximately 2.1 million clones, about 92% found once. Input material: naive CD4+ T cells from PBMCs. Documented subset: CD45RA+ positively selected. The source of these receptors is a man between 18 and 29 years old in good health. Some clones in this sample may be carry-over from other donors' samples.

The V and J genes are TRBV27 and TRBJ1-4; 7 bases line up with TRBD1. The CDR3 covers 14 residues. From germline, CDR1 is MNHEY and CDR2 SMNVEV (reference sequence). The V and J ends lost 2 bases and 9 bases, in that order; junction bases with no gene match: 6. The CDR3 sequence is CASSLTLTGQKLFF. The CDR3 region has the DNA TGTGCCAGCAGTTTAACACTGACAGGGCAAAAACTGTTTTTT.

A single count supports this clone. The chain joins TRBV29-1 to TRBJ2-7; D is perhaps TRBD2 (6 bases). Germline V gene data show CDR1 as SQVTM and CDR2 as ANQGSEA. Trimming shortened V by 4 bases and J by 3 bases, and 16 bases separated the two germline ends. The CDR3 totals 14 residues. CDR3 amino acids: CSVVGDGGNYEQYF. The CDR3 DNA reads TGCAGCGTTGTTGGAGACGGGGGAAACTACGAGCAGTACTTC.

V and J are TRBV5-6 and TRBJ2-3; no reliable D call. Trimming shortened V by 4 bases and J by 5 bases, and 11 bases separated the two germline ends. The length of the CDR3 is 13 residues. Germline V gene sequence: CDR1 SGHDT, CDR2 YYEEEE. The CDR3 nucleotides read TGTGCCAGCAGCCCCCCCAGTATAGATACGCAGTATTTT. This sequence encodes CASSPPSIDTQYF.

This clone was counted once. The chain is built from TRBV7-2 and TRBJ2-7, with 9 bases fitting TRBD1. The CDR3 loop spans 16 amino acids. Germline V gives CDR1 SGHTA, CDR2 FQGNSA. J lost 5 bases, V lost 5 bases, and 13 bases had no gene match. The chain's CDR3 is CASSLTLQGARNEQYF. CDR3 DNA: TGTGCCAGCAGCCTAACGCTACAGGGGGCGCGGAACGAGCAGTACTTC.

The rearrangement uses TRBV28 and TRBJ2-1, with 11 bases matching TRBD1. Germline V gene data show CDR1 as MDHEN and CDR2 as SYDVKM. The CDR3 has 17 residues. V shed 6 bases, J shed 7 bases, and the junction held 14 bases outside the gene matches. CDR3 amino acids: CASSDPVPGQGANEQFF. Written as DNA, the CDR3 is TGTGCCAGCAGCGATCCGGTCCCCGGACAGGGGGCAAATGAGCAGTTCTTC.

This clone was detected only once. The CDR3 DNA is TGTGCCAGCAGCCGTATGTCTTTACTAGGTTTCCTTGAGCAGTACTTC. The encoded protein is CASSRMSLLGFLEQYF. This chain uses TRBV28 with TRBJ2-7, with D possibly matching TRBD2 (5 bases). The CDR3 loop spans 16 amino acids. CDR1 is MDHEN and CDR2 is SYDVKM in the germline V gene. V lost 6 bases and J lost 7, with 25 bases in between.

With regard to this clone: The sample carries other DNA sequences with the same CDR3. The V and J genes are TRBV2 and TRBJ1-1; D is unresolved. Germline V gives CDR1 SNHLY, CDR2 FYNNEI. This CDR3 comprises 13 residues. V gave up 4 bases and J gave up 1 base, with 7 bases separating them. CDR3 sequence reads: CASSGSGNTEAFF. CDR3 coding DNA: TGTGCCAGCAGTGGGTCAGGGAACACTGAAGCTTTCTTT.

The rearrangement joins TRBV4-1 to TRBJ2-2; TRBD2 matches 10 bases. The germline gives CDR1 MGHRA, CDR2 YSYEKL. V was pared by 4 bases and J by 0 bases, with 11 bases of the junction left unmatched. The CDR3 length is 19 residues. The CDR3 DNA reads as TGCGCCAGCAGCCTCACGGCCGTTCTAGCGGGAGCGAACACCGGGGAGCTGTTTTTT. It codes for CASSLTAVLAGANTGELFF.

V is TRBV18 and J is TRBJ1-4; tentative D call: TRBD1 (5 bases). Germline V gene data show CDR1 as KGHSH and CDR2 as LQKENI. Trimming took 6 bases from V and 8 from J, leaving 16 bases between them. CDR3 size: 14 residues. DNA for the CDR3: TGTGCCAGCTCCAACGGGCAGGGACGAGAAAAACTGTTTTTT. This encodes CASSNGQGREKLFF.

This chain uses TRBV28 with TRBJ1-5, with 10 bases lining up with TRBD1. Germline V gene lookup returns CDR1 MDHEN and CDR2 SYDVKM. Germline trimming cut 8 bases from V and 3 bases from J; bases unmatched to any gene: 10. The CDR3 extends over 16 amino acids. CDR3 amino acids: CASRPYGQGDNQPQHF. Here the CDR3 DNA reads TGTGCCAGCCGTCCTTACGGACAGGGGGACAATCAGCCCCAGCATTTT. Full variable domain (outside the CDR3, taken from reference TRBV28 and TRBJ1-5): DVKVTQSSRYLVKRTGEKVFLECVQDMDHENMFWYRQDPGLGLRLIYFSYDVKMKEKGDIPEGYSVSREKKERFSLILESASTNQTSMYLCASRPYGQGDNQPQHFGDGTRLSIL.

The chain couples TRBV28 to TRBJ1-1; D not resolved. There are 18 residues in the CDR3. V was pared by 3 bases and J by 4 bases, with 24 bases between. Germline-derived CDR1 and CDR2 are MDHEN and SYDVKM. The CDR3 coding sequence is TGTGCCAGCAGTTTCCGCCCCGGACGGAGCGGCTTAAGCACTGAAGCTTTCTTT. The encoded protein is CASSFRPGRSGLSTEAFF.

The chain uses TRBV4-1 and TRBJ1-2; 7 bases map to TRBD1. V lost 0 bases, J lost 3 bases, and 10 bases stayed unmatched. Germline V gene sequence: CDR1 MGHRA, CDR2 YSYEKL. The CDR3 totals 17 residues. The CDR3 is CASSQEGGLSAYYGYTF. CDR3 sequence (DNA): TGCGCCAGCAGCCAAGAAGGGGGCCTTAGCGCATACTATGGCTACACCTTC.

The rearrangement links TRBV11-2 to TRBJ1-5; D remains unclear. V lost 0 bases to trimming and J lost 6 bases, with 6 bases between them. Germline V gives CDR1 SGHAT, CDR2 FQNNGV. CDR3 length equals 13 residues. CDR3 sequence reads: CASSLDGVQPQHF. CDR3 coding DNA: TGTGCCAGCAGCTTAGATGGCGTTCAGCCCCAGCATTTT.

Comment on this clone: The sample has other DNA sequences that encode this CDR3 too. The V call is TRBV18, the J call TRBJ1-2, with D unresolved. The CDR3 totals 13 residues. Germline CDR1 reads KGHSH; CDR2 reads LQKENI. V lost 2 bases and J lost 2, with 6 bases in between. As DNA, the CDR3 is TGTGCCAGCTCACCAGGCGGAAACTATGGCTACACCTTC. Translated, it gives CASSPGGNYGYTF.

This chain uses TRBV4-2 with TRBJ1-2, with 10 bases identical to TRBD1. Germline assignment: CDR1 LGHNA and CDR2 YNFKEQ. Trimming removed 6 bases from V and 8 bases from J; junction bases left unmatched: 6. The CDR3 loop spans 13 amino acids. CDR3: CASRGTGVQGYTF. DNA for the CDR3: TGTGCCAGCAGGGGGACAGGGGTTCAGGGCTACACCTTC.

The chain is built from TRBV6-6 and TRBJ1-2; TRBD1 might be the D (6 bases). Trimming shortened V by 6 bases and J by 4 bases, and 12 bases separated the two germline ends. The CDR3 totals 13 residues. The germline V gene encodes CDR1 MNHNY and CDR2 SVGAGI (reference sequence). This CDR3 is CASRPDSFYGYTF. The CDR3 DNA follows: TGTGCCAGCAGACCGGACAGCTTCTATGGCTACACCTTC.

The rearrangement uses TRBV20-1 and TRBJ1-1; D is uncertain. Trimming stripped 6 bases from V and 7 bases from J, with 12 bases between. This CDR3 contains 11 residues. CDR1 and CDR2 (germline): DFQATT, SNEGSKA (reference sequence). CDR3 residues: CSAALRNEAFF. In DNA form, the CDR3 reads TGCAGTGCCGCGTTGAGGAATGAAGCTTTCTTT.